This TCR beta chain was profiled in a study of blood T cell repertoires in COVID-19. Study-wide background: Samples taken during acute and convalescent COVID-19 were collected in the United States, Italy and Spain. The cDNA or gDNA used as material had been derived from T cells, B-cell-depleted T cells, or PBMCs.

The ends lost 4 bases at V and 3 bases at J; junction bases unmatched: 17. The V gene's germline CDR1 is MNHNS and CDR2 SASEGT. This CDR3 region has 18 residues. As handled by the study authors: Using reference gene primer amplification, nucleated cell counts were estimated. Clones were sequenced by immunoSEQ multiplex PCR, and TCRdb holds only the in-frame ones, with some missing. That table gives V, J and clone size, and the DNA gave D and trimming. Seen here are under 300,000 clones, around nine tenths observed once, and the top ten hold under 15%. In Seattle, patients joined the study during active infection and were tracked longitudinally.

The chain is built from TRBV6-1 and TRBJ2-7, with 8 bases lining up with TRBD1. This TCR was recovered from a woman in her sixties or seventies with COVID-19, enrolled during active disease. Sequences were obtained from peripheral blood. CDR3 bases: TGTGCCAGCAGTGGTCCTATTTACCGGGGACAGGAGGGCTACGAGCAGTACTTC. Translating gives CASSGPIYRGQEGYEQYF.